This is a list of T cell receptor beta chains from one sample in a study of metastatic and nonmetastatic thyroid tumors. With MiXCR, TCRdb reprocessed the PCR reads. This table holds 65,000 to 70,000 clones, 12% to 15% found once. Sequenced: blood. Receptor source: a male donor with papillary thyroid cancer or a benign thyroid nodule (not recorded which). Some clones in this sample may be carry-over from other donors' samples. CDR3s include the opening cysteine and the closing phenylalanine or tryptophan. The D gene is left open where the match is weak. The listing skips clone size in some rows; elsewhere it reads once, few, many or a size class.

size	V	J	D	CDR3	DNA
-	TRBV11-2	TRBJ2-3	TRBD2	CASSSGLAVITDTQYF	TGTGCCAGCAGTTCGGGACTAGCGGTAATCACGGATACGCAGTATTTT
-	TRBV28	TRBJ2-1	TRBD2	CASSLSLVSGRAYNEQFF	TGTGCCAGCAGTTTATCCCTTGTTAGCGGGAGAGCCTACAATGAGCAGTTCTTC
many	TRBV11-2	TRBJ2-5	TRBD1	CASSFSTGVQTQYF	TGTGCCAGCAGCTTCTCTACAGGGGTACAGACCCAGTACTTC
few	TRBV29-1	TRBJ1-1	-	CSGGTWTGWAFF	TGCAGCGGAGGGACCTGGACTGGGTGGGCTTTCTTT
many	TRBV19	TRBJ2-5	TRBD1	CASSIGYRGYETQYF	TGTGCCAGTAGTATAGGGTACAGGGGTTACGAGACCCAGTACTTC
many	TRBV7-2	TRBJ2-7	TRBD1	CASSSYRGSSYEQYF	TGTGCCAGCAGCTCGTACAGGGGGTCCTCCTACGAGCAGTACTTC
few	TRBV6-2/TRBV6-3	TRBJ1-1	TRBD1	CASSRTGPEAFF	TGTGCCAGCAGCAGGACAGGACCCGAAGCTTTCTTT
many	TRBV7-6	TRBJ2-1	-	CASSPYPAYNEQFF	TGTGCCAGCAGCCCCTATCCGGCCTACAATGAGCAGTTCTTC
-	TRBV20-1	TRBJ1-5	-	CRSPRCNQPQHF	TGCAGGTCGCCTCGATGCAATCAGCCCCAGCATTTT
many	TRBV5-6	TRBJ1-2	TRBD1	CASSSPTGWYGYTF	TGTGCCAGCAGCTCGCCGACAGGGTGGTATGGCTACACCTTC
many	TRBV30	TRBJ2-1	-	CAWSVYPYNEQFF	TGTGCCTGGAGTGTATACCCCTACAATGAGCAGTTCTTC
many	TRBV5-6	TRBJ2-5	-	CASSSGETQYF	TGTGCCAGCAGCTCGGGCGAGACCCAGTACTTC
few	TRBV24-1	TRBJ2-5	-	CATSAAEVGENKYF	TGTGCCACCAGTGCCGCGGAGGTCGGGGAGAACAAGTACTTC
few	TRBV12-3/TRBV12-4	TRBJ1-3	TRBD1	CASTPGQGDTIYF	TGTGCCAGCACCCCCGGACAGGGGGACACCATATATTTT
many	TRBV3-1	TRBJ2-6	-	CASSQSLASGANVLTF	TGTGCCAGCAGCCAATCCCTTGCCTCTGGGGCCAACGTCCTGACTTTC
many	TRBV6-1	TRBJ2-5	TRBD2	CASSPSGAGAETQYF	TGTGCCAGCAGTCCAAGTGGGGCGGGAGCAGAGACCCAGTACTTC
few	TRBV6-1	TRBJ1-1	-	CASRPYRSNTEAFF	TGTGCCAGCAGGCCATACAGGTCGAACACTGAAGCTTTCTTT
many	TRBV5-8	TRBJ1-5	-	CASSFWTLGRSQPQHF	TGTGCCAGCAGCTTCTGGACCCTAGGGAGGAGTCAGCCCCAGCATTTT
-	TRBV14	TRBJ2-7	-	CASSTRLVF	TGTGCCAGCAGCACTAGACTGGTGTTC
-	TRBV7-8	TRBJ2-2	-	CASSLGGSTGELFF	TGTGCCAGCAGCTTAGGGGGCAGCACCGGGGAGCTGTTTTTT
many	TRBV10-1	TRBJ2-3	TRBD1	CASGQGARDTQYF	TGCGCCAGCGGACAGGGGGCACGAGATACGCAGTATTTT
few	TRBV7-2	TRBJ1-3	-	CASSIPGAGNTIYF	TGTGCCAGCAGCATCCCCGGCGCTGGAAACACCATATATTTT
-	TRBV20-1	TRBJ2-1	TRBD2	CSARGLDLFNEQFF	TGCAGTGCAAGGGGACTAGATTTGTTCAATGAGCAGTTCTTC
many	TRBV13	TRBJ2-2	TRBD1	CASSLTAGGGELFF	TGTGCCAGCAGCTTAACAGCAGGGGGCGGGGAGCTGTTTTTT
many	TRBV7-9	TRBJ2-7	TRBD1	CASSPGQGAYEQYF	TGTGCCAGCAGCCCCGGACAGGGGGCCTACGAGCAGTACTTC
-	TRBV27	TRBJ2-1	TRBD2	CASSSFGLVDHNEQFF	TGTGCCAGCAGTTCCTTTGGACTAGTGGACCACAATGAGCAGTTCTTC
few	TRBV6-1	TRBJ2-6	-	CAGSEGGSGANVLTF	TGTGCCGGCAGTGAAGGGGGATCTGGGGCCAACGTCCTGACTTTC
many	TRBV3-1	TRBJ2-1	TRBD2	CASSLTSGNNEQFF	TGTGCCAGCAGCCTGACTAGCGGGAACAATGAGCAGTTCTTC
-	TRBV28	TRBJ2-1	-	CASSPHSGNEQFF	TGTGCCAGCAGTCCCCACAGTGGCAATGAGCAGTTCTTC
many	TRBV5-1	TRBJ2-5	-	CASSFQGGETQYF	TGCGCCAGCAGCTTCCAGGGGGGAGAGACCCAGTACTTC
many	TRBV7-7	TRBJ2-5	-	CASSPVAVRTQYF	TGTGCTAGCAGTCCCGTAGCGGTCAGGACCCAGTACTTC
many	TRBV20-1	TRBJ1-1	-	CSASLEWNTEAFF	TGCAGTGCTAGTCTTGAATGGAACACTGAAGCTTTCTTT
-	TRBV5-5	TRBJ1-1	-	CASSSLRGDINTEAFF	TGTGCCAGCAGCTCCCTCAGGGGCGACATTAACACTGAAGCTTTCTTT
many	TRBV30	TRBJ2-7	-	CAWSVRLGFYEQYF	TGTGCCTGGAGTGTGCGACTCGGGTTCTACGAGCAGTACTTC
many	TRBV29-1	TRBJ2-5	TRBD2	CSVNGEGRAPETQYF	TGCAGCGTTAATGGTGAAGGGAGGGCCCCAGAGACCCAGTACTTC
many	TRBV7-2	TRBJ2-1	TRBD2	CASSTRGGSSYNEQFF	TGTGCCAGCAGCACTAGAGGCGGGAGCTCCTACAATGAGCAGTTCTTC
-	TRBV20-1	TRBJ2-1	TRBD2	CSASPGTSGYNEQFF	TGCAGTGCTAGCCCCGGGACTAGCGGTTACAATGAGCAGTTCTTC
-	TRBV20-1	TRBJ1-5	-	CSARDGAGNQPQHF	TGCAGTGCTAGAGATGGGGCCGGCAATCAGCCCCAGCATTTT
many	TRBV4-1	TRBJ2-3	TRBD2	CASSAFLSGRASTDTQYF	TGCGCCAGCAGCGCTTTCCTAAGCGGGAGGGCTAGCACAGATACGCAGTATTTT
many	TRBV5-1	TRBJ2-2	TRBD2	CASSLGLAGGPNGELFF	TGCGCCAGCAGCTTGGGACTAGCGGGAGGGCCGAACGGGGAGCTGTTTTTT
few	TRBV28	TRBJ1-2	TRBD1	CASRLYRGLGYTF	TGTGCCAGCAGATTATACAGGGGTTTAGGCTACACCTTC
-	TRBV20-1	TRBJ1-1	-	CSARGLGNTEAFF	TGCAGTGCTAGAGGGTTAGGAAACACTGAAGCTTTCTTT
many	TRBV5-1	TRBJ1-1	-	CASSLAGGNTEAFF	TGCGCCAGCAGCTTGGCAGGAGGGAACACTGAAGCTTTCTTT
-	TRBV7-2	TRBJ2-3	-	CASSLASATDTRYF	TGTGCCAGCAGCTTAGCATCCGCCACAGATACGCGGTATTTT
-	TRBV18	TRBJ2-5	TRBD2	CASSQTSGNQETQYF	TGTGCCAGCTCACAAACTAGCGGGAACCAAGAGACCCAGTACTTC
many	TRBV10-3	TRBJ2-3	TRBD2	CAISPGTSGDTDTQYF	TGTGCCATCAGTCCGGGGACTAGCGGCGACACAGATACGCAGTATTTT
many	TRBV7-6	TRBJ2-5	-	CASSLEGRGRKTQYF	TGTGCCAGCAGCTTAGAGGGTCGGGGCAGGAAGACCCAGTACTTC
many	TRBV3-1	TRBJ2-3	-	CASSRAGAPQYF	TGTGCCAGCAGCCGGGCGGGCGCCCCGCAGTATTTT
many	TRBV20-1	TRBJ1-2	TRBD1	CSALGDRRNYGYTF	TGCAGTGCCCTGGGGGACAGGAGAAACTATGGCTACACCTTC
-	TRBV2	TRBJ1-3	-	CASSRDLGKGNTIYF	TGTGCCAGCAGTCGGGACTTAGGGAAGGGAAACACCATATATTTT
many	TRBV6-6	TRBJ1-1	TRBD1	CASSYSYRGKGTEAFF	TGTGCCAGCAGTTACTCCTACAGGGGGAAGGGCACTGAAGCTTTCTTT
many	TRBV30	TRBJ1-1	TRBD1	CAWRIQGRTEAFF	TGTGCCTGGAGGATACAGGGGAGGACTGAAGCTTTCTTT
many	TRBV9	TRBJ2-3	TRBD2	CASSVSSGSGTDTQYF	TGTGCCAGCAGCGTCTCTAGCGGGAGTGGCACAGATACGCAGTATTTT